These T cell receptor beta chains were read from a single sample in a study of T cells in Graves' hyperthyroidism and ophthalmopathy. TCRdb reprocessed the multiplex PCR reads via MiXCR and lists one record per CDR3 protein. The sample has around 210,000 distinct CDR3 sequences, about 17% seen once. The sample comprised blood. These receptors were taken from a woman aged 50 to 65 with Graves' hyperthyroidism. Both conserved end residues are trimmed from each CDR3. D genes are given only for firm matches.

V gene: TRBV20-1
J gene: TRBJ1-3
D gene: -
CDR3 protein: SARDSRHSGNTIY

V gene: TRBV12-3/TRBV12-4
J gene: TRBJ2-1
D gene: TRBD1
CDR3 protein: ASTPEGQGLLSEQF

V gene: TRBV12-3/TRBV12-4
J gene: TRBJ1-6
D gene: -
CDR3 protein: ASSLTLKRNSPLH

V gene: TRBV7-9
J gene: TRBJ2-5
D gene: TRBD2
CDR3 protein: ASSPRLAGGAQETQY

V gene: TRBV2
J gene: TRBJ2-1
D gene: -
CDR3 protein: ASSVGGSYNEQF

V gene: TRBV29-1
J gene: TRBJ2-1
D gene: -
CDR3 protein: SGRSSTNEQF

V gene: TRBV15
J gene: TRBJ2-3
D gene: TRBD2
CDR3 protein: ATSRGLAESTDTQY

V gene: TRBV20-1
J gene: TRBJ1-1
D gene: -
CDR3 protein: SARVGGPSTEAF

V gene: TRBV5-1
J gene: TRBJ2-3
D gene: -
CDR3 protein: ASSLSGTDTQY

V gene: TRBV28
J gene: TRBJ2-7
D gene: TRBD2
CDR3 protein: ASTQLGTTTYEQY

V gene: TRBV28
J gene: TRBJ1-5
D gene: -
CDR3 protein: ASSPTVGRSNQPQH

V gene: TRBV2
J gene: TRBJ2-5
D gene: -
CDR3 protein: ASKGQETQY

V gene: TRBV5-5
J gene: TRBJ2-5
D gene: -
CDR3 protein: ASSTLETQY

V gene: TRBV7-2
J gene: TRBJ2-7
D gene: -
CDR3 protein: ASSLVAGWSEQY

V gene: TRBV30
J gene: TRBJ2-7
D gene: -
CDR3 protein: AWSVGAGSSYEQY

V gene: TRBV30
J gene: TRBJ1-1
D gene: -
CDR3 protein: AWSRNTEAF

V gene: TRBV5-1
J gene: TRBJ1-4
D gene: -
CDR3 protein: ASSLRPGPRGEKLF

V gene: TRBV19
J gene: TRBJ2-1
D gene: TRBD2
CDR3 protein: ASSSRNGGSYNEQF

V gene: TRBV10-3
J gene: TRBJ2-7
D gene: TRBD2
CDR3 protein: AISRLAGGQQYEQY

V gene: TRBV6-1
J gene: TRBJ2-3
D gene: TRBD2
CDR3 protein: ASTFRLAGGPDTQY

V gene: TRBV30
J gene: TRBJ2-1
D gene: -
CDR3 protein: AWSPAPGNEQF

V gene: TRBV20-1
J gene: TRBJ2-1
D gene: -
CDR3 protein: SALKGGGTPYNEQF

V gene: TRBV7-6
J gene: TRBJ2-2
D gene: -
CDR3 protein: ASSLIPGVNTGELF

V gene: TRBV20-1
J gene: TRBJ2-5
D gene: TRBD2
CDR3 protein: SANCTGWRLAGGPRETQY

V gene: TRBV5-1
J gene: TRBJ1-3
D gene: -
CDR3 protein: ASSLRGVSGNTIY

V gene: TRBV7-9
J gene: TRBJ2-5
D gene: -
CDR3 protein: ASSSTDKGRETQY

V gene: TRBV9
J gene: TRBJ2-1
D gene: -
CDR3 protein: ASSLTGVWQF

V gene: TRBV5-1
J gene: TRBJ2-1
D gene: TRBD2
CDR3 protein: ASGPGSGRDEQF

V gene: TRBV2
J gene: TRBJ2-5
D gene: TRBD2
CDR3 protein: ASSGLAGGVETQY

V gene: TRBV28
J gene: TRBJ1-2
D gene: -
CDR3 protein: ASSFHGYT

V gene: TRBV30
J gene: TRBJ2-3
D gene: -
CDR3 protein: AWSVVAVRTDTQY

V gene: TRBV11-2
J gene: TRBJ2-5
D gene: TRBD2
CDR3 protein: ASRIAGGLETQY

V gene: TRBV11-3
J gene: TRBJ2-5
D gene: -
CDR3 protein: ASSNQETQY

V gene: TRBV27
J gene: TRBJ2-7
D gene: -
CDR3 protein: ASSGAGAYEQY

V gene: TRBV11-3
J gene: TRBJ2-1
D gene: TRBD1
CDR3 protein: ASSSQGAGSYNEQF

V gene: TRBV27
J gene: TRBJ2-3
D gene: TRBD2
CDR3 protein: ASSLWAITSGRPTDTQY

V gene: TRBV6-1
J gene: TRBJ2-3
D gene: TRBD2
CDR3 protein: ASSPGLAGATDTQY

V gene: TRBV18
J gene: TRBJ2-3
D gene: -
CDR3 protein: ASPRLGTDTQY

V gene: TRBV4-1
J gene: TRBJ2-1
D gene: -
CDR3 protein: ASSRTGQGIGQF

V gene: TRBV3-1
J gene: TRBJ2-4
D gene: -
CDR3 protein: ASSRSGTLGAKNIQY

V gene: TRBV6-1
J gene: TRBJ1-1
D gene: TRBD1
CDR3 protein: ASRDRVAEAF

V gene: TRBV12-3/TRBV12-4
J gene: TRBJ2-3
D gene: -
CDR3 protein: ASSPDHGDTQY

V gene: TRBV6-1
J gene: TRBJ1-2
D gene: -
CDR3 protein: ASTPATNYGYT

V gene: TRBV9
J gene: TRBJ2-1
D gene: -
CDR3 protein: ASSVGIDEQF

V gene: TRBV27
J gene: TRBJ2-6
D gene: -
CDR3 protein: ASCDWGSGANVLT

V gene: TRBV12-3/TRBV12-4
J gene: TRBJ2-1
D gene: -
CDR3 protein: ASSRAGSYNEQF

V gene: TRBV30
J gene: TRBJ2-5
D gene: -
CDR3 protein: AWSAGLGETQY

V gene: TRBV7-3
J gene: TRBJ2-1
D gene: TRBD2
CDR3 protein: ASSLAVGEYNEQF

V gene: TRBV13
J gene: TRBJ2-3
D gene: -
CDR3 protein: ASSLLADTQY

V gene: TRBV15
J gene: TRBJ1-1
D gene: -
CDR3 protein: ATSRDRVGAF

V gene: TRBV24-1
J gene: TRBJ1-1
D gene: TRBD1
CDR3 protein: ATRRTGGNTEAF

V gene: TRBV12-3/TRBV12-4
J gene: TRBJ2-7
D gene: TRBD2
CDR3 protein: ASSFGTSDYEQY

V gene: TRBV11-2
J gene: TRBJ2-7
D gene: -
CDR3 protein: ASSLQGRTYEQY

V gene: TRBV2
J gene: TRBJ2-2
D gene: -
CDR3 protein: ASTFNTNTGELF

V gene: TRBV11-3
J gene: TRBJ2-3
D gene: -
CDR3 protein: ASRGQNIQY